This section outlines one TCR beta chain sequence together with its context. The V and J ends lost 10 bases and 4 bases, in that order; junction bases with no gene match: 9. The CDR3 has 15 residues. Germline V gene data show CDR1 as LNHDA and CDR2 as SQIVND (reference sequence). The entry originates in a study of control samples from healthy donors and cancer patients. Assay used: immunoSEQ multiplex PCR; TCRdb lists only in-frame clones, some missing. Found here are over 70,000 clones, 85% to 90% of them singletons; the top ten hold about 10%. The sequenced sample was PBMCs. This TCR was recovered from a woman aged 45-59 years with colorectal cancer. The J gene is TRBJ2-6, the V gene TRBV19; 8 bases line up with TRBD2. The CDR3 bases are TGTGCCACCCGGGGGGGGACTTTGGGGGCCAACGTCCTGACTTTC. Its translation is CATRGGTLGANVLTF.